One and the same sample provided the 24 T cell receptor beta chains below, sequenced in a study of cytomegalovirus exposure and HLA in healthy donors. It was with 60 Vbeta and 13 Jbeta primers that the PCR ran. The table came from immunoSEQ multiplex PCR; TCRdb's copy has only in-frame clones and leaves some out. The table has about 92,000 clones, 81% seen once; the top ten hold about 1.2%. The sequencing input was PBMCs. These receptors all stem from a girl aged 2-9 years in good health and CMV-seropositive.

This sequence joins TRBV23-1 and TRBJ1-3; D is unresolved. TRBV23-1 falls under the ORF class, with uncertain function. The CDR3 is 15 amino acids. Trimming removed 5 bases at V and 0 bases at J, with 11 bases between. CDR3 loop: CASSSLVSSGNTIYF. As DNA, the CDR3 is TGCGCCAGCAGTAGCCTTGTGAGCTCTGGAAACACCATATATTTT.

This chain's CDR3 is CACPTGAGGTDEQYF. CDR3 DNA sequence: TGTGCCTGCCCCACCGGCGCGGGGGGCACGGACGAGCAGTACTTC. This chain connects TRBV30 to TRBJ2-7, with TRBD2 identical over 8 bases. Germline V gives CDR1 GTSNPN, CDR2 SVGIG (reference sequence). V lost 6 bases and J lost 5; bases outside the gene matches: 15. The CDR3 sequence is 15 residues long.

This clone appeared once. The CDR3 region is CASSLPTGYSGNTIYF. The CDR3 DNA reads as TGTGCCAGCAGCCTTCCCACGGGGTACTCTGGAAACACCATATATTTT. V is TRBV6-6 and J is TRBJ1-3; D remains ambiguous. CDR3 length: 16 residues. V was cut by 6 bases and J by 0 bases, with 15 bases left in between. The germline gives CDR1 MNHNY, CDR2 SVGAGI (reference sequence).

The chain has TRBV30 and TRBJ2-7; a weak D match, TRBD1 (6 bases). Trimming pared 0 bases from V and 4 bases from J, leaving 19 bases between. This CDR3 spans 16 amino acids. The germline V gene has CDR1 GTSNPN and CDR2 SVGIG (reference sequence). The CDR3 bases are TGTGCCTGGAGTGTACAGGGCAGCCCAATAGCTTACGAGCAGTACTTC. Protein sequence: CAWSVQGSPIAYEQYF.

This clone came up a few times. The chain carries TRBV29-1 and TRBJ2-2; no clear D gene. Trimming shortened V by 5 bases and J by 0 bases, and 7 bases separated the two germline ends. This CDR3 has 13 residues. CDR1 and CDR2 from the germline V gene are SQVTM and ANQGSEA. In DNA form, the CDR3 reads TGCAGCGTTCAGAACCCGAACACCGGGGAGCTGTTTTTT. This sequence encodes CSVQNPNTGELFF.

This clone came up once. The rearrangement links TRBV28 to TRBJ1-2; 12 bases agree with TRBD1. This CDR3 comprises 16 residues. V trimming: 2 bases; J trimming: 0 bases; junction bases outside the gene matches: 1. CDR1 is MDHEN, CDR2 SYDVKM, per germline. The CDR3 sequence is CASSLGTGGANYGYTF. DNA for the CDR3: TGTGCCAGCAGTTTAGGGACAGGGGGCGCTAACTATGGCTACACCTTC.

The chain has TRBV27 and TRBJ2-5, with D maybe TRBD1 (5 bases). Germline V gene data show CDR1 as MNHEY and CDR2 as SMNVEV (reference sequence). The CDR3 has 15 amino acids. The V end was cut by 3 bases, the J end by 2 bases, with 13 bases between. CDR3 DNA sequence: TGTGCCAGCAGTTTGGGGCCCGGGCTACAAGAGACCCAGTACTTC. Translating it yields CASSLGPGLQETQYF.

The chain joins TRBV2 to TRBJ2-5, with D possibly being TRBD1 (6 bases). The CDR3 runs 13 residues. Trimming shortened V by 6 bases and J by 7 bases, and 15 bases separated the two germline ends. The germline V gene encodes CDR1 SNHLY and CDR2 FYNNEI. The CDR3 coding sequence is TGTGCCAGCAGCCCAGGGGTGCGGGTGACCCAGTACTTC. Translated, it gives CASSPGVRVTQYF.

The CDR3, as DNA: TGTGCCAGCAGTTACCATCTCAGCTCTGGGGCCAACGTCCTGACTTTC. It yields the protein CASSYHLSSGANVLTF. This sequence joins TRBV6-5 and TRBJ2-6; D call uncertain. Trimming removed 2 bases at V and 0 bases at J, with 8 bases between. The CDR3 runs to 16 residues. Germline CDR1 is MNHEY and CDR2 is SVGAGI.

The count of this clone is one. This sequence joins TRBV7-8 and TRBJ1-4; D possibly corresponds to TRBD1 (5 bases). CDR3 length: 17 residues. The germline V gene encodes CDR1 SGHVS and CDR2 FQNEAQ. V lost 5 bases, J lost 8 bases, and 24 bases lay in between. The CDR3 protein is CASSPSLLGPAGEKLFF. In DNA form, the CDR3 reads TGTGCCAGCAGCCCCTCCCTCCTGGGGCCTGCAGGAGAAAAACTGTTTTTT.

The V call is TRBV7-9, the J call TRBJ2-5, with TRBD1 matching over 7 bases. CDR1 and CDR2 (germline): SEHNR, FQNEAQ (reference sequence). V trimming: 6 bases; J trimming: 3 bases; junction bases outside the gene matches: 10. The CDR3 covers 15 residues. CDR3 sequence (DNA): TGTGCCAGCAGTTTGACCGGGACAGCGAAAGAGACCCAGTACTTC. This encodes CASSLTGTAKETQYF.

The chain recombines TRBV28 with TRBJ2-6; TRBD1 might be the D (5 bases). V was shortened by 4 bases and J by 2 bases, with 9 bases between the two germline ends. Looked up from germline, CDR1 is MDHEN and CDR2 is SYDVKM. The CDR3 has 15 amino acids. CDR3 sequence reads: CASSSQGAGANVLTF. In DNA, the CDR3 is TGTGCCAGCAGTTCCCAAGGGGCTGGGGCCAACGTCCTGACTTTC.

This chain joins TRBV9 and TRBJ1-1; D perhaps matches TRBD1 (5 bases). The germline V gene encodes CDR1 SGDLS and CDR2 YYNGEE. Deletions cut 3 bases from V and 10 bases from J, with 10 bases between. The CDR3 loop spans 11 amino acids. The CDR3 region has the DNA TGTGCCAGCAGCGGGGGGGAAGGAGCTTTCTTT. This gives the protein CASSGGEGAFF.

This clone has just one count. Here the CDR3 DNA reads TGCGCCAGCAGCCGTTTGGCTAGCGGCAACTACGAGCAGTACTTC. Translating it yields CASSRLASGNYEQYF. The chain carries TRBV5-1 and TRBJ2-7; TRBD2 matches at 7 bases. After removal of 4 bases from V and 3 bases from J, the junction contained 10 bases not matched to a gene. The CDR3 runs to 15 residues. Germline CDR1 is SGHRS and CDR2 is YFSETQ. The full variable domain, its missing parts supplied by reference TRBV5-1 and TRBJ2-7, is KAGVTQTPRYLIKTRGQQVTLSCSPISGHRSVSWYQQTPGQGLQFLFEYFSETQRNKGNFPGRFSGRQFSNSRSEMNVSTLELGDSALYLCASSRLASGNYEQYFGPGTRLTVT.

The chain couples TRBV11-2 to TRBJ2-7; the match to TRBD1 covers 8 bases. This CDR3 is 16 amino acids long. V was pared by 4 bases and J by 2 bases, with 10 bases of the junction left unmatched. Germline V gene sequence: CDR1 SGHAT, CDR2 FQNNGV. The CDR3 spells CASSSTRQGRTYEQYF. In DNA form, the CDR3 reads TGTGCCAGCAGCTCAACCCGACAGGGGCGAACCTACGAGCAGTACTTC.

This chain links TRBV19 with TRBJ1-4; D may be TRBD1 (6 bases). Germline CDR1 is LNHDA and CDR2 is SQIVND (reference sequence). This CDR3 is 16 amino acids long. Trimming pared 5 bases from V and 3 bases from J, leaving 16 bases between. The CDR3 loop is CASSSTGATANEKLFF. The CDR3, as DNA: TGTGCCAGTAGTTCGACAGGAGCGACGGCTAATGAAAAACTGTTTTTT.

This chain joins TRBV10-1 and TRBJ2-2, with 12 bases lining up with TRBD1. The V segment lost 5 bases and the J segment 4 bases; nucleotides outside the gene matches: 17. The CDR3 spans 20 residues. Germline V lookup: CDR1 WNHNN, CDR2 SYGVQD (reference sequence). The DNA for the CDR3 is TGCGCCAGCAGTCGGTCCGTGGGACAGGGGGCGCCCATAGGCACCGGGGAGCTGTTTTTT. This codes for CASSRSVGQGAPIGTGELFF.

The chain recombines TRBV7-9 with TRBJ2-7, with D possibly TRBD2 on 6 matching bases. The CDR3 runs 15 residues. CDR1 and CDR2 (germline): SEHNR, FQNEAQ (reference sequence). Trimming took 1 base from V and 2 from J, leaving 12 bases between them. The CDR3 nucleotides read TGTGCCAGCAGCTTAGAACTAGCTTCTACCTACGAGCAGTACTTC. This sequence encodes CASSLELASTYEQYF. Looking up the rest from reference TRBV7-9 and TRBJ2-7 gives the full variable domain: DTGVSQNPRHKITKRGQNVTFRCDPISEHNRLYWYRQTLGQGPEFLTYFQNEAQLEKSRLLSDRFSAERPKGSFSTLEIQRTEQGDSAMYLCASSLELASTYEQYFGPGTRLTVT.

This clone was observed a handful of times. This chain uses TRBV28 with TRBJ2-7; D is undetermined. This CDR3 comprises 12 residues. The ends were cut back, 5 bases at V and 2 bases at J, with 7 bases in the middle. Germline CDR1 is MDHEN and CDR2 is SYDVKM. CDR3 protein: CASSEAPYEQYF. The CDR3, as DNA: TGTGCCAGCAGTGAAGCGCCCTACGAGCAGTACTTC.

This chain joins TRBV6-5 and TRBJ2-7, with D tentatively TRBD1 (6 bases). The CDR3 runs to 13 residues. CDR1 is MNHEY, CDR2 SVGAGI, per germline. Trimming took off 6 bases at V and 6 bases at J, with 15 bases between the two ends. The CDR3 nucleotides read TGTGCCAGCAGAACAGGGTCCCCAGGCGAGCAGTACTTC. Translation gives CASRTGSPGEQYF.

CDR3 sequence reads: CASSFGVSGNGYTF. The CDR3, as DNA: TGTGCCAGCAGTTTCGGCGTTTCAGGGAATGGCTACACCTTC. This chain uses TRBV28 with TRBJ1-2, with D possibly TRBD1 on 5 matching bases. Germline-derived CDR1 and CDR2 are MDHEN and SYDVKM. CDR3 length: 14 residues. The V end lost 3 bases, the J end lost 6 bases, and 14 bases lay between the germline ends.

The rearrangement joins TRBV27 to TRBJ1-5, with D unresolved. The V end lost 1 base, the J end lost 0 bases, and 10 bases lay between the germline ends. Germline CDR1 MNHEY, CDR2 SMNVEV (reference sequence). This CDR3 spans 16 amino acids. CDR3 region: CASSLFWHLSNQPQHF. The CDR3 DNA follows: TGTGCCAGCAGTTTATTTTGGCACCTTAGCAATCAGCCCCAGCATTTT.

The chain carries TRBV6-1 and TRBJ2-3; D is possibly TRBD1 (5 bases). Germline assignment: CDR1 MNHNS and CDR2 SASEGT. Trimming removed 7 bases at V and 2 bases at J, with 13 bases between. The CDR3 is made up of 14 amino acids. The CDR3 here is CASTYSTATDTQYF. CDR3 in DNA: TGTGCCAGCACTTATTCGACAGCCACAGATACGCAGTATTTT.

This clone has only one observation. This rearrangement joins TRBV28 to TRBJ2-3, with a possible D match to TRBD2 (6 bases). This CDR3 has 15 residues. Germline loops: CDR1 MDHEN, CDR2 SYDVKM. The V and J ends lost 5 bases and 0 bases respectively, with 12 bases between them. CDR3 region: CASSPWTISTDTQYF. The DNA of the CDR3 is TGTGCCAGCAGTCCTTGGACTATAAGCACAGATACGCAGTATTTT. Full variable domain (missing parts from reference TRBV28 and TRBJ2-3): DVKVTQSSRYLVKRTGEKVFLECVQDMDHENMFWYRQDPGLGLRLIYFSYDVKMKEKGDIPEGYSVSREKKERFSLILESASTNQTSMYLCASSPWTISTDTQYFGPGTRLTVL.